This TCR beta chain was sequenced in a study of shared clonotypes between healthy human individuals. Study results and limitations: Naive CD4 clonotype sharing across four donors was roughly 5%. As a rule, naive subsets had a larger estimated richness than memory subsets.

Profiled with immunoSEQ multiplex PCR; TCRdb holds only in-frame clones, not every one. The table records about 1.1 million clones, approximately 80% of them present only once. Both subsets, CD45RA+ naive and CD45RA-negative memory, were split from the CD4+ cells. As regards this clone: Antigen specificity is unknown.

Material for sequencing was memory CD4+ T cells from PBMCs. Sample subset: CD45RA-negative fraction. The source of this sequence is a man between 18 and 29 years old in good health. Some clones in this sample may be carry-over from other donors' samples.

The CDR3 DNA follows: TGCGCCAGCAACACGCTAGCCCTCCCCTACAATGAGCAGTTCTTC. It encodes CASNTLALPYNEQFF. The chain joins TRBV4-1 to TRBJ2-1; possibly TRBD2 for D (5 bases). Trimming shortened V by 7 bases and J by 2 bases, and 15 bases separated the two germline ends. The germline V gene encodes CDR1 MGHRA and CDR2 YSYEKL. The CDR3 consists of 15 residues.